This T cell receptor (beta chain) came from a study of cytomegalovirus exposure and HLA in healthy donors. The PCR made use of 60 Vbeta and 13 Jbeta primers. Generated by immunoSEQ multiplex PCR, the TCRdb table keeps only in-frame clones and is missing some. The sample carries some 120,000 clones, just under 75% recorded once. The length of the CDR3 is 16 residues. CDR1 is SEHNR, CDR2 FQNEAQ, per germline (reference sequence). The trim removed 3 bases at V and 6 bases at J, leaving 10 bases unmatched. The TCR sequence derives from a middle-aged man in good health and CMV-seropositive. The material sequenced was PBMCs. The chain carries TRBV7-9 and TRBJ1-5, with 8 bases fitting TRBD1. The CDR3 loop is CASSLFNRGLAQPQHF. The CDR3 nucleotides are TGTGCCAGCAGCTTGTTTAACAGGGGGTTAGCTCAGCCCCAGCATTTT.